This is a list of T cell receptor beta chains from one sample in a study of beta chain features in type 1 diabetes. Here immunoSEQ multiplex PCR was the method, and the copy in TCRdb shows in-frame clones only, minus some. The sample has 200,000 to 300,000 clones, around 14% seen once; the top ten hold around 0.026%. Input material: naive CD4+ T cells from blood. The receptors stem from a woman aged 40 to 50 in good health. Both conserved end residues are part of each CDR3. Fields, in order: D gene, J gene, clone size, V gene, CDR3 protein, CDR3 DNA. A D gene is named only where the DNA matches it firmly. Rows may omit the clone size; those that give it use once, few, many or a size class.

d_call: .
j_call: TRBJ1-4
clone_size: few
v_call: TRBV18
cdr3_aa: CASSPFDLGQGLEKLFF
cdr3_nt: TGTGCCAGCTCACCATTCGATCTCGGACAAGGATTGGAAAAACTGTTTTTT

d_call: TRBD2
j_call: TRBJ2-5
clone_size: few
v_call: TRBV19
cdr3_aa: CASSSRLAQETQYF
cdr3_nt: TGTGCCAGTAGTTCACGACTAGCTCAAGAGACCCAGTACTTC

d_call: .
j_call: TRBJ1-4
clone_size: few
v_call: TRBV7-9
cdr3_aa: CASSPGRGSTNEKLFF
cdr3_nt: TGTGCCAGCAGCCCAGGACGGGGATCAACTAATGAAAAACTGTTTTTT

d_call: .
j_call: TRBJ2-2
clone_size: few
v_call: TRBV2
cdr3_aa: CASSDAGTLTGELFF
cdr3_nt: TGTGCCAGCAGTGACGCCGGGACTTTGACCGGGGAGCTGTTTTTT

d_call: .
j_call: TRBJ2-3
clone_size: .
v_call: TRBV6-4
cdr3_aa: CASSDIVGGPQYF
cdr3_nt: TGTGCCAGCAGTGACATTGTGGGGGGGCCGCAGTATTTT

d_call: TRBD1
j_call: TRBJ1-2
clone_size: .
v_call: TRBV19
cdr3_aa: CASTPGQTRSYGYTF
cdr3_nt: TGTGCCAGTACCCCGGGACAGACGAGATCCTATGGCTACACCTTC

d_call: .
j_call: TRBJ2-3
clone_size: few
v_call: TRBV5-1
cdr3_aa: CASRRTGRESTDTQYF
cdr3_nt: TGCGCCAGCAGAAGGACAGGGAGGGAAAGCACAGATACGCAGTATTTT

d_call: TRBD1
j_call: TRBJ2-7
clone_size: .
v_call: TRBV15
cdr3_aa: CATSRPGTAYEQYF
cdr3_nt: TGTGCCACCAGCAGACCCGGGACAGCCTACGAGCAGTACTTC

d_call: .
j_call: TRBJ2-7
clone_size: .
v_call: TRBV6-5
cdr3_aa: CASLGQAYEQYF
cdr3_nt: TGTGCCAGCCTAGGACAAGCCTACGAGCAGTACTTC

d_call: TRBD1
j_call: TRBJ1-1
clone_size: few
v_call: TRBV18
cdr3_aa: CASSPTGANTEAFF
cdr3_nt: TGTGCCAGCTCACCGACAGGGGCGAACACTGAAGCTTTCTTT

d_call: TRBD2
j_call: TRBJ2-3
clone_size: .
v_call: TRBV7-9
cdr3_aa: CASSISGGATTDTQYF
cdr3_nt: TGTGCCAGCAGCATTAGCGGGGGGGCGACCACAGATACGCAGTATTTT

d_call: .
j_call: TRBJ2-1
clone_size: few
v_call: TRBV5-1
cdr3_aa: CASSLMGNRPYNEQFF
cdr3_nt: TGCGCCAGCAGCTTGATGGGGAACAGGCCCTACAATGAGCAGTTCTTC

d_call: .
j_call: TRBJ2-7
clone_size: few
v_call: TRBV27
cdr3_aa: CASSGEGFYEQYF
cdr3_nt: TGTGCCAGCAGTGGTGAGGGTTTCTACGAGCAGTACTTC

d_call: TRBD1
j_call: TRBJ2-7
clone_size: few
v_call: TRBV18
cdr3_aa: CASSPLAISVYQTGGFYEQYF
cdr3_nt: TGTGCCAGCTCACCTCTTGCCATCTCCGTATACCAGACAGGGGGGTTTTACGAGCAGTACTTC

d_call: TRBD1
j_call: TRBJ1-5
clone_size: .
v_call: TRBV19
cdr3_aa: CAARDRDQPQHF
cdr3_nt: TGTGCCGCCAGGGACAGGGATCAGCCCCAGCATTTT

d_call: .
j_call: TRBJ1-4
clone_size: .
v_call: TRBV7-9
cdr3_aa: CASSLGPAGYEKLFF
cdr3_nt: TGTGCCAGCAGCTTAGGGCCGGCGGGTTATGAAAAACTGTTTTTT

d_call: TRBD1
j_call: TRBJ2-6
clone_size: few
v_call: TRBV6-5
cdr3_aa: CASTGGSSGANVLTF
cdr3_nt: TGTGCCAGCACAGGGGGAAGCTCTGGGGCCAACGTCCTGACTTTC

d_call: TRBD2
j_call: TRBJ2-7
clone_size: .
v_call: TRBV7-2
cdr3_aa: CASSLEASGLYEQYF
cdr3_nt: TGTGCCAGCAGCTTAGAGGCTAGCGGGCTCTACGAGCAGTACTTC

d_call: TRBD2
j_call: TRBJ2-2
clone_size: few
v_call: TRBV14
cdr3_aa: CASSQDVGSGGHGELFF
cdr3_nt: TGTGCCAGCAGCCAAGACGTGGGTAGCGGGGGTCACGGGGAGCTGTTTTTT

d_call: .
j_call: TRBJ2-7
clone_size: .
v_call: TRBV28
cdr3_aa: CATLSDYEQYF
cdr3_nt: TGTGCCACCTTGTCAGATTACGAGCAGTACTTC

d_call: TRBD1
j_call: TRBJ2-7
clone_size: .
v_call: TRBV9
cdr3_aa: CASSARDRTGEQYF
cdr3_nt: TGTGCCAGCAGCGCCCGGGACAGGACTGGGGAGCAGTACTTC

d_call: TRBD1
j_call: TRBJ2-7
clone_size: .
v_call: TRBV7-9
cdr3_aa: CASSWTGHEQYF
cdr3_nt: TGTGCCAGCAGCTGGACAGGGCACGAGCAGTACTTC

d_call: TRBD1
j_call: TRBJ2-7
clone_size: .
v_call: TRBV25-1
cdr3_aa: CASTDSRGLYEQYF
cdr3_nt: TGTGCCAGCACCGACAGCAGGGGGCTCTACGAGCAGTACTTC

d_call: TRBD2
j_call: TRBJ2-2
clone_size: .
v_call: TRBV6-5
cdr3_aa: CASSYGAGVGTGELFF
cdr3_nt: TGTGCCAGCAGTTACGGTGCGGGGGTCGGGACCGGGGAGCTGTTTTTT

d_call: TRBD2
j_call: TRBJ2-7
clone_size: .
v_call: TRBV11-2
cdr3_aa: CASSLLLAGAPYEQYF
cdr3_nt: TGTGCCAGCAGCTTACTACTAGCGGGGGCCCCCTACGAGCAGTACTTC

d_call: .
j_call: TRBJ1-1
clone_size: .
v_call: TRBV13
cdr3_aa: CASSPRGEGNTEAFF
cdr3_nt: TGTGCCAGCAGCCCGAGAGGAGAAGGCAACACTGAAGCTTTCTTT

d_call: .
j_call: TRBJ1-1
clone_size: .
v_call: TRBV5-5
cdr3_aa: CASSPPVGGWGTEAFF
cdr3_nt: TGTGCCAGCAGCCCACCTGTCGGGGGTTGGGGCACTGAAGCTTTCTTT

d_call: .
j_call: TRBJ2-2
clone_size: few
v_call: TRBV29-1
cdr3_aa: CSGGQPNTGELFF
cdr3_nt: TGCAGCGGGGGACAACCCAACACCGGGGAGCTGTTTTTT

d_call: TRBD1
j_call: TRBJ2-3
clone_size: .
v_call: TRBV7-9
cdr3_aa: CASSYKTQGADTQYF
cdr3_nt: TGTGCCAGCAGCTACAAAACCCAGGGGGCAGATACGCAGTATTTT

d_call: TRBD2
j_call: TRBJ2-2
clone_size: .
v_call: TRBV14
cdr3_aa: CASSQDLLAGTGELFF
cdr3_nt: TGTGCCAGCAGCCAAGATTTACTAGCGGGCACCGGGGAGCTGTTTTTT

d_call: .
j_call: TRBJ2-5
clone_size: .
v_call: TRBV6-1
cdr3_aa: CASSESRGGQSRETQYF
cdr3_nt: TGTGCCAGCAGTGAATCAAGGGGTGGGCAGAGCCGGGAGACCCAGTACTTC

d_call: .
j_call: TRBJ2-2
clone_size: .
v_call: TRBV9
cdr3_aa: CASSVSGSNTGELFF
cdr3_nt: TGTGCCAGCAGCGTAAGCGGTTCGAACACCGGGGAGCTGTTTTTT

d_call: TRBD2
j_call: TRBJ2-2
clone_size: .
v_call: TRBV2
cdr3_aa: CASRLAGVGELFF
cdr3_nt: TGTGCCAGCAGGCTAGCGGGGGTCGGGGAGCTGTTTTTT

d_call: .
j_call: TRBJ1-2
clone_size: few
v_call: TRBV7-9
cdr3_aa: CASSLTDSNGYTF
cdr3_nt: TGTGCCAGCAGCTTAACGGACAGTAATGGCTACACCTTC

d_call: .
j_call: TRBJ1-4
clone_size: .
v_call: TRBV5-1
cdr3_aa: CASRQGSTNEKLFF
cdr3_nt: TGCGCCAGTCGTCAGGGCTCAACTAATGAAAAACTGTTTTTT

d_call: .
j_call: TRBJ1-4
clone_size: .
v_call: TRBV7-9
cdr3_aa: CAILRLGASSNEKLFF
cdr3_nt: TGTGCCATCCTTAGATTAGGGGCGTCATCTAATGAAAAACTGTTTTTT

d_call: .
j_call: TRBJ1-2
clone_size: .
v_call: TRBV7-9
cdr3_aa: CASSLVGGEVNGYTF
cdr3_nt: TGTGCCAGCAGCTTAGTAGGCGGGGAAGTCAATGGCTACACCTTC

d_call: .
j_call: TRBJ2-5
clone_size: .
v_call: TRBV7-6
cdr3_aa: CASSFIGRETQYF
cdr3_nt: TGTGCCAGCAGCTTCATAGGGAGGGAGACCCAGTACTTC

d_call: TRBD1
j_call: TRBJ2-1
clone_size: few
v_call: TRBV29-1
cdr3_aa: CSVPGTGENEQFF
cdr3_nt: TGCAGCGTCCCCGGGACAGGGGAAAATGAGCAGTTCTTC

d_call: .
j_call: TRBJ2-7
clone_size: .
v_call: TRBV4-3
cdr3_aa: CASSQDLAGTYEQYF
cdr3_nt: TGCGCCAGCAGCCAAGATCTGGCAGGGACCTACGAGCAGTACTTC

d_call: .
j_call: TRBJ1-3
clone_size: few
v_call: TRBV7-2
cdr3_aa: CASSLRRGTPNTIYF
cdr3_nt: TGTGCCAGCAGCTTAAGGAGGGGAACCCCGAACACCATATATTTT

d_call: TRBD1
j_call: TRBJ2-1
clone_size: many
v_call: TRBV7-2
cdr3_aa: CANRGPYNEQFF
cdr3_nt: TGTGCCAACAGGGGGCCCTACAATGAGCAGTTCTTC

d_call: TRBD1
j_call: TRBJ1-4
clone_size: few
v_call: TRBV6-5
cdr3_aa: CASSPGQSNEKLFF
cdr3_nt: TGTGCCAGCAGCCCGGGACAGTCTAATGAAAAACTGTTTTTT

d_call: .
j_call: TRBJ2-5
clone_size: .
v_call: TRBV5-1
cdr3_aa: CASSLVYREETQYF
cdr3_nt: TGCGCCAGCAGCTTGGTTTACAGGGAAGAGACCCAGTACTTC

d_call: TRBD2
j_call: TRBJ2-3
clone_size: few
v_call: TRBV6-1
cdr3_aa: CASREAGTYTDTQYF
cdr3_nt: TGTGCCAGCAGGGAAGCGGGGACTTACACAGATACGCAGTATTTT

d_call: TRBD1
j_call: TRBJ1-4
clone_size: .
v_call: TRBV5-6
cdr3_aa: CASSRGTGWEKLFF
cdr3_nt: TGTGCCAGCAGCCGAGGGACAGGGTGGGAAAAACTGTTTTTT

d_call: .
j_call: TRBJ1-3
clone_size: few
v_call: TRBV6-5
cdr3_aa: CASRGTSDSGNTIYF
cdr3_nt: TGTGCCAGCAGGGGGACATCCGACTCTGGAAACACCATATATTTT

d_call: TRBD1
j_call: TRBJ1-6
clone_size: few
v_call: TRBV9
cdr3_aa: CASSRDRARNSPLHF
cdr3_nt: TGTGCCAGCAGCCGAGACAGGGCTCGGAATTCACCCCTCCACTTT

d_call: TRBD2
j_call: TRBJ2-3
clone_size: few
v_call: TRBV6-6
cdr3_aa: CASGRFVTDTQYF
cdr3_nt: TGTGCCTCCGGGAGGTTTGTCACAGATACGCAGTATTTT

d_call: .
j_call: TRBJ1-1
clone_size: few
v_call: TRBV18
cdr3_aa: CASSPPFGRGNTEAFF
cdr3_nt: TGTGCCAGCTCACCACCGTTCGGCAGGGGAAATACTGAAGCTTTCTTT

d_call: .
j_call: TRBJ2-5
clone_size: few
v_call: TRBV5-6
cdr3_aa: CASSLDPRPQETQYF
cdr3_nt: TGTGCCAGCAGCTTGGACCCGCGCCCCCAAGAGACCCAGTACTTC

d_call: .
j_call: TRBJ2-1
clone_size: few
v_call: TRBV19
cdr3_aa: CASTPWGGAEQFF
cdr3_nt: TGTGCCAGTACCCCGTGGGGGGGGGCCGAGCAGTTCTTC

d_call: TRBD1
j_call: TRBJ1-1
clone_size: few
v_call: TRBV2
cdr3_aa: CASRGDRALLEAFF
cdr3_nt: TGTGCCAGCAGGGGCGACAGGGCCCTCCTAGAAGCTTTCTTT

d_call: TRBD2
j_call: TRBJ2-1
clone_size: few
v_call: TRBV7-8
cdr3_aa: CASSLAPSGGGSYNEQFF
cdr3_nt: TGTGCCAGCAGCTTAGCGCCTAGCGGGGGTGGCTCCTACAATGAGCAGTTCTTC

d_call: .
j_call: TRBJ2-1
clone_size: .
v_call: TRBV5-1
cdr3_aa: CASSLPRGSYNEQFF
cdr3_nt: TGCGCCAGCAGCCTTCCCAGGGGATCCTACAATGAGCAGTTCTTC

d_call: .
j_call: TRBJ1-5
clone_size: few
v_call: TRBV10-3
cdr3_aa: CAIGTGSNQPQHF
cdr3_nt: TGTGCCATCGGTACAGGGTCCAATCAGCCCCAGCATTTT

d_call: TRBD2
j_call: TRBJ2-7
clone_size: .
v_call: TRBV7-7
cdr3_aa: CASSLELGTTSEQYF
cdr3_nt: TGTGCTAGCAGCTTAGAACTTGGGACTACCAGCGAGCAGTACTTC